The 8 T cell receptor beta chains in this list originate from one sample, sequenced in a study of shared clonotypes between healthy human individuals. The data were produced by immunoSEQ multiplex PCR, yet TCRdb's version contains in-frame clones alone and is incomplete. The sample yields 2,100,000 or so clones, approximately 94% seen once. Sample: naive CD4+ T cells sorted from blood. Subset: CD45RA+ positively selected. The receptor set was obtained from a man younger than 35 in good health.

V and J are TRBV7-9 and TRBJ1-1; D gene ambiguous. The CDR3 runs 12 residues. V was cut by 1 base and J by 8 bases, with 8 bases left in between. The germline gives CDR1 SEHNR, CDR2 FQNEAQ (reference sequence). CDR3 sequence reads: CASSLEPGEAFF. The CDR3 region has the DNA TGTGCCAGCAGCTTAGAACCGGGAGAAGCTTTCTTT.

Only one count was recorded for this clone. The chain carries TRBV5-5 and TRBJ1-3; D remains ambiguous. CDR1 and CDR2 (germline): SGHKS, YYEKEE (reference sequence). Between the trimmed V and J ends, which lost 3 bases and 7 bases, there was a span of 14 bases. The CDR3 contains 14 residues. The CDR3 here is CASSSSVGINTIYF. The CDR3 DNA reads as TGTGCCAGCAGCTCATCCGTAGGGATCAACACCATATATTTT. Full variable domain (missing parts from reference TRBV5-5 and TRBJ1-3): DAGVTQSPTHLIKTRGQQVTLRCSPISGHKSVSWYQQVLGQGPQFIFQYYEKEERGRGNFPDRFSARQFPNYSSELNVNALLLGDSALYLCASSSSVGINTIYFGEGSWLTVV.

This chain links TRBV30 with TRBJ1-5; 8 positions match TRBD1. The CDR3 is 15 residues long. V dropped 4 bases and J dropped 3; count of bases not matched to a gene: 8. Looked up from germline, CDR1 is GTSNPN and CDR2 is SVGIG (reference sequence). CDR3 DNA sequence: TGTGCCTGGACGATTTGGACAGGGATCAATCAGCCCCAGCATTTT. The encoded protein is CAWTIWTGINQPQHF.

Remarks on this clone: The same CDR3 also results from other DNA sequences found in this sample. The J gene is TRBJ2-5, the V gene TRBV5-4; no clear D gene. Germline CDR1 and CDR2: SGHNT and YYREEE (reference sequence). The CDR3 runs to 13 residues. Trimming took off 3 bases at V and 4 bases at J, with 10 bases between the two ends. The CDR3 loop is CASSSRTGETQYF. For the CDR3, the DNA is TGTGCCAGCAGCTCGCGGACGGGAGAGACCCAGTACTTC.

V gene TRBV6-4 combines with J gene TRBJ1-6; the D is unclear. Germline V CDR1 and CDR2: MRHNA, SNTAGT. This CDR3 comprises 14 residues. Trimming removed 1 base at V and 6 bases at J, with 7 bases between. This chain's CDR3 is CASSDFGFNSPLHF. The CDR3 DNA follows: TGTGCCAGCAGTGACTTTGGCTTTAATTCACCCCTCCACTTT.

This clone came up once. The chain joins TRBV29-1 to TRBJ1-3, with D tentatively TRBD1 (5 bases). Germline lookup yields CDR1 SQVTM and CDR2 ANQGSEA. CDR3 length: 19 residues. V was cut by 0 bases and J by 0 bases, with 21 bases left in between. The CDR3 loop reads CSVEDSRPQGWYSGNTIYF. The CDR3 DNA sequence: TGCAGCGTTGAAGATTCAAGGCCGCAGGGATGGTACTCTGGAAACACCATATATTTT.

The V gene is TRBV7-2, the J gene TRBJ1-4, with 7 bases that match TRBD1. The germline gives CDR1 SGHTA, CDR2 FQGNSA. The CDR3 covers 15 residues. V shed 4 bases, J shed 7 bases, and the junction held 9 bases outside the gene matches. The CDR3 DNA is TGTGCCAGCAGCTCCCAACACAGGGGACGTGAAAAACTGTTTTTT. It translates to CASSSQHRGREKLFF.

The V and J genes are TRBV7-9 and TRBJ2-1; the match to TRBD2 covers 13 bases. The CDR3 contains 15 residues. The trim removed 5 bases at V and 8 bases at J, leaving 6 bases unmatched. The germline V gene has CDR1 SEHNR and CDR2 FQNEAQ (reference sequence). In nucleotides, the CDR3 is TGTGCCAGCAGCCTTCGGACTAGCGGGGGATATGAGCAGTTCTTC. It translates to CASSLRTSGGYEQFF.